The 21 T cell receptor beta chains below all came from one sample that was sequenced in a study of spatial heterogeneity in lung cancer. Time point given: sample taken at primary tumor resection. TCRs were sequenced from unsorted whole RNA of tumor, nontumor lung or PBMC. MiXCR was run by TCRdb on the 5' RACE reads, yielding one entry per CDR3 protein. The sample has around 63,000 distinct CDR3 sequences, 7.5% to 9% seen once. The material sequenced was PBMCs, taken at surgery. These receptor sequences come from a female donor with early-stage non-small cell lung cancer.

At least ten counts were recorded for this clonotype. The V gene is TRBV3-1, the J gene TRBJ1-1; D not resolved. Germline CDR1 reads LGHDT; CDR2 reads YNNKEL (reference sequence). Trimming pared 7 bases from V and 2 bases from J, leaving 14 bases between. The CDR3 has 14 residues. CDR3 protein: CASIRPGSNTEAFF. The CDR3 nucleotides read TGTGCCAGCATCAGACCGGGCTCAAACACTGAAGCTTTCTTT. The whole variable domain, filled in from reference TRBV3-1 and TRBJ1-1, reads DTAVSQTPKYLVTQMGNDKSIKCEQNLGHDTMYWYKQDSKKFLKIMFSYNNKELIINETVPNRFSPKSPDKAHLNLHINSLELGDSAVYFCASIRPGSNTEAFFGQGTRLTVV.

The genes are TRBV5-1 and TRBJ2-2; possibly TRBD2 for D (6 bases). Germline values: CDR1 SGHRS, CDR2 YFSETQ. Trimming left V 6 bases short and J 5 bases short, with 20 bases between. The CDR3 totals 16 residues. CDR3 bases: TGCGCCAGCACCAAGAACTCGCAGGGAGGAACCGGGGAGCTGTTTTTT. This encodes CASTKNSQGGTGELFF.

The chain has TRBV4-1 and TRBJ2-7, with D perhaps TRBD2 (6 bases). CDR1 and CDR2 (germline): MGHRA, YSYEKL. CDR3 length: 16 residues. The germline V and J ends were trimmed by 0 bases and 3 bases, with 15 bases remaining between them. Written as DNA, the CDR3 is TGCGCCAGCAGCCAAGATCGGGACTTGGGGGACTACGAGCAGTACGTC. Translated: CASSQDRDLGDYEQYV.

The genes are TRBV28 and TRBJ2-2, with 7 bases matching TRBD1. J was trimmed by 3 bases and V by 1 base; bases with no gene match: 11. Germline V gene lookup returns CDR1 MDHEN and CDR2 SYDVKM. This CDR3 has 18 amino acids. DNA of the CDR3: TGTGCCAGCAGTTTATTGACAGGGAAGAGGGGATACACCGGGGAGCTGTTTTTT. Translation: CASSLLTGKRGYTGELFF. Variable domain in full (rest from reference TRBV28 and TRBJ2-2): DVKVTQSSRYLVKRTGEKVFLECVQDMDHENMFWYRQDPGLGLRLIYFSYDVKMKEKGDIPEGYSVSREKKERFSLILESASTNQTSMYLCASSLLTGKRGYTGELFFGEGSRLTVL.

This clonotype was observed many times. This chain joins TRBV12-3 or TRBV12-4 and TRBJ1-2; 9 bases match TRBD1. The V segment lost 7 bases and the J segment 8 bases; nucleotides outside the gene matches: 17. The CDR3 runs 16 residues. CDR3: CASTPYRDRASGGYTF. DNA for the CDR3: TGTGCCAGCACCCCGTACCGGGACAGGGCATCTGGGGGCTACACCTTC.

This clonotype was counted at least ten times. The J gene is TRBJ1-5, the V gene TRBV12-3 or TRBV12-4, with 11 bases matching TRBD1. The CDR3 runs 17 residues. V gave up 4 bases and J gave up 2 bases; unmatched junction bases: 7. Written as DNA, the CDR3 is TGTGCCAGCAGTTCCGGACAGGGGGCCCCTCGCAATCAGCCCCAGCATTTT. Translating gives CASSSGQGAPRNQPQHF.

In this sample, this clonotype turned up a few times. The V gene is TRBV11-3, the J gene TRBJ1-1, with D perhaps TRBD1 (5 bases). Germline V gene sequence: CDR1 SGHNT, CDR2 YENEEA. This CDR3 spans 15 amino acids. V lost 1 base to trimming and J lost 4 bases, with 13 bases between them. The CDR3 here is CASSLGITGITEAFF. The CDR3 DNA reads TGTGCCAGCAGCTTAGGAATAACAGGAATCACTGAAGCTTTCTTT. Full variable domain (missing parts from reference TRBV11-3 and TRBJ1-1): EAGVVQSPRYKIIEKKQPVAFWCNPISGHNTLYWYLQNLGQGPELLIRYENEEAVDDSQLPKDRFSAERLKGVDSTLKIQPAELGDSAVYLCASSLGITGITEAFFGQGTRLTVV.

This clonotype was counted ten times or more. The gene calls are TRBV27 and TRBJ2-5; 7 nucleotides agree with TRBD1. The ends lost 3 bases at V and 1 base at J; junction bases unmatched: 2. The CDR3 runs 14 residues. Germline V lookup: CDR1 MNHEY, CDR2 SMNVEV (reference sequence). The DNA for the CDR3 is TGTGCCAGCAGTTTCACAGGGGCCCAAGAGACCCAGTACTTC. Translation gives CASSFTGAQETQYF.

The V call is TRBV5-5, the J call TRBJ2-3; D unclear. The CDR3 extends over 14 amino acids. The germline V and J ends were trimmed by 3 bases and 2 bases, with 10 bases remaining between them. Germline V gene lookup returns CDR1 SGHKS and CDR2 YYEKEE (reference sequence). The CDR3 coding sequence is TGTGCCAGCAGCTCCGGACCTTACACAGATACGCAGTATTTT. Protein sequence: CASSSGPYTDTQYF.

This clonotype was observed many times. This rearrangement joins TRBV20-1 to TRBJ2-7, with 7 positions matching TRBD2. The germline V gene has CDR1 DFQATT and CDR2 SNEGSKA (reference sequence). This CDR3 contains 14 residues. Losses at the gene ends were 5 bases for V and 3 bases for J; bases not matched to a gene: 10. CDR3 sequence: CSAPLMGGDYEQYF. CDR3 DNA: TGCAGTGCTCCCCTGATGGGGGGGGACTACGAGCAGTACTTC.

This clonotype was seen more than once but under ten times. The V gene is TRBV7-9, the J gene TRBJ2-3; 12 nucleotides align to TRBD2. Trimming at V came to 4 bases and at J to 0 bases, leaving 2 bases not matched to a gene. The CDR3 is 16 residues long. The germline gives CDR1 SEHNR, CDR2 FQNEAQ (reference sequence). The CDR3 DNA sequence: TGTGCCAGCAGCTCCGGGACTAGCGGGAGCACAGATACGCAGTATTTT. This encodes CASSSGTSGSTDTQYF.

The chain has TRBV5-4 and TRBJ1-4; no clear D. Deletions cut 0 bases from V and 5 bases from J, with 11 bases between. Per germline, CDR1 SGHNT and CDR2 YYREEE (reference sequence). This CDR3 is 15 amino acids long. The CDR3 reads CASSLDSLGNEKLFF. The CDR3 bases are TGTGCCAGCAGCTTGGACAGCCTCGGGAATGAAAAACTGTTTTTT.

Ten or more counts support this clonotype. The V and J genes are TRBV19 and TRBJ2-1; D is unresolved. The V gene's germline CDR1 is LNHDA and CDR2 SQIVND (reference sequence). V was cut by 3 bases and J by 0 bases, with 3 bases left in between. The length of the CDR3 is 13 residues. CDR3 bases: TGTGCCAGTAGTATCTCCTCCTACAATGAGCAGTTCTTC. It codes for CASSISSYNEQFF.

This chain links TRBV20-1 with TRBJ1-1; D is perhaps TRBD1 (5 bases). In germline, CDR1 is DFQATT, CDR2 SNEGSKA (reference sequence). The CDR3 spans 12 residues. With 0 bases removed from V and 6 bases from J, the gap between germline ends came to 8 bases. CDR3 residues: CSAREPGAEAFF. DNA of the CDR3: TGCAGTGCTAGAGAACCGGGGGCTGAAGCTTTCTTT.

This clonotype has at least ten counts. CDR3 region: CASSPLALGQDNEQFF. Written as DNA, the CDR3 is TGTGCCAGCAGCCCCCTTGCGTTGGGCCAGGACAATGAGCAGTTCTTC. The rearrangement links TRBV7-9 to TRBJ2-1; D call uncertain. Trimming took off 5 bases at V and 5 bases at J, with 19 bases between the two ends. The CDR3 consists of 16 residues. Per the germline V gene, CDR1 is SEHNR and CDR2 is FQNEAQ (reference sequence).

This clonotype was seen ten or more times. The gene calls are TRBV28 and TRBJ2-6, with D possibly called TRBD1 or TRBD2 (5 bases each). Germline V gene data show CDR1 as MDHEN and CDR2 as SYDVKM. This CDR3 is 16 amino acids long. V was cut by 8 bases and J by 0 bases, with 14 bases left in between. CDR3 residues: CASGTLLSSGANVLTF. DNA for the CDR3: TGTGCCAGCGGGACCCTCCTGAGCTCTGGGGCCAACGTCCTGACTTTC.

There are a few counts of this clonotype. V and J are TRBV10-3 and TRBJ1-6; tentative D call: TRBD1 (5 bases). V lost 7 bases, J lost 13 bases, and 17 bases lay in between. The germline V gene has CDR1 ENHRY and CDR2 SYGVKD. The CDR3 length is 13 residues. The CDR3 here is CAITRQPEVPLHF. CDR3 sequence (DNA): TGTGCCATCACCCGACAGCCCGAGGTTCCCCTCCACTTT.

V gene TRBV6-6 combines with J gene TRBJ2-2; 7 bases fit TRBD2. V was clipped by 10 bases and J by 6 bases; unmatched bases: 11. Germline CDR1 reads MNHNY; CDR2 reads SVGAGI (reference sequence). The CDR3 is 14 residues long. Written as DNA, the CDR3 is TGTGCCATCGGTGGGGAGGGCCGATCCGGGGAGCTGTTTTTT. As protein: CAIGGEGRSGELFF.

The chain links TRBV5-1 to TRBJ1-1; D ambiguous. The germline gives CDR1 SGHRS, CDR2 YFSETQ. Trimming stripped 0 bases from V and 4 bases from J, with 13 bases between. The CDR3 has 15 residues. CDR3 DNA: TGCGCCAGCAGCTTGGTCGGGGAGTCGGGCACTGAAGCTTTCTTT. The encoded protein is CASSLVGESGTEAFF.

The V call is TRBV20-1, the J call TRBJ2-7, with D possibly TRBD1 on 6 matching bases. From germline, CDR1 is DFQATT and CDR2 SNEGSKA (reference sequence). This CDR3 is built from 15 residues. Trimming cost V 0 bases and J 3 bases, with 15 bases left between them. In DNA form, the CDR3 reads TGCAGTGCTAGAGATGAGGGACACTGGAACTACGAGCAGTACTTC. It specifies CSARDEGHWNYEQYF.

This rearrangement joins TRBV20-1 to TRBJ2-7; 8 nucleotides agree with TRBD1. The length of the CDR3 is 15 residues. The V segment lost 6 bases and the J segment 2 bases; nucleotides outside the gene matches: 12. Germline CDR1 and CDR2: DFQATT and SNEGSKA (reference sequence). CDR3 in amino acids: CSASYGTGGTYEQYF. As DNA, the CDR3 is TGCAGTGCAAGTTACGGGACAGGCGGGACCTACGAGCAGTACTTC.